This entry lists 28 T cell receptor beta chains sequenced from one sample in a study of blood T cell repertoires in COVID-19. Sequenced by immunoSEQ multiplex PCR; TCRdb stores in-frame clones only, minus some. The sample records 150,000 to 200,000 clones, roughly 80% being singletons. The material sequenced was peripheral blood. These receptors were collected from a woman of 80 years or more with acute or convalescent COVID-19.

V usage is TRBV14 and J usage is TRBJ1-2; 9 bases align to TRBD1. Germline CDR1 and CDR2: SGHDN and FVKESK. The CDR3 has 13 residues. After removal of 4 bases from V and 8 bases from J, the junction contained 5 bases not matched to a gene. CDR3 nucleotide sequence: TGTGCCAGCAGCCCGGGACAGGGTAAAGGCTACACCTTC. Amino acids: CASSPGQGKGYTF.

This chain uses TRBV5-4 with TRBJ1-6; D ambiguous. CDR1 SGHNT and CDR2 YYREEE come from the germline V gene (reference sequence). V was shortened by 3 bases and J by 1 base, with 8 bases between the two germline ends. The CDR3 contains 15 residues. The CDR3 reads CASSSATSYNSPLHF. DNA for the CDR3: TGTGCCAGCAGCTCAGCGACGTCCTATAATTCACCCCTCCACTTT.

This clone was observed once. CDR3 nucleotide sequence: TGTGCCAGCAGGCGGAACACTGAAGCTTTCTTT. As protein: CASRRNTEAFF. The chain joins TRBV12-3 or TRBV12-4 to TRBJ1-1, with D unresolved. The length of the CDR3 is 11 residues. Deletions cut 6 bases from V and 1 base from J, with 3 bases between.

This chain links TRBV2 with TRBJ2-1; 8 bases line up with TRBD2. Germline-derived CDR1 and CDR2 are SNHLY and FYNNEI. Trimming at V came to 7 bases and at J to 1 base, leaving 3 bases not matched to a gene. This CDR3 spans 14 amino acids. CDR3 sequence: CASIRLASYNEQFF. The CDR3 DNA sequence: TGTGCCAGCATCAGACTAGCGTCCTACAATGAGCAGTTCTTC.

This rearrangement joins TRBV6-5 to TRBJ1-1; D is possibly TRBD1 (6 bases). Per germline, CDR1 MNHEY and CDR2 SVGAGI. The CDR3 covers 13 residues. The V gene lost 8 bases and the J gene lost 2 bases, with 12 bases spanning the gap. As DNA, the CDR3 is TGTGCCAGCGTCCGGGGACAAAACACTGAAGCTTTCTTT. Encoded protein: CASVRGQNTEAFF.

The V call is TRBV15, the J call TRBJ2-7, with TRBD1 identical over 10 bases. The V gene end was trimmed by 3 bases and the J gene end by 6 bases; junction bases not matched to a gene: 11. This CDR3 is built from 16 residues. Germline V gene lookup returns CDR1 LNHNV and CDR2 YYDKDF (reference sequence). The CDR3 DNA sequence: TGTGCCACCAGCAGGACAGGACAGGGGGTCGTCTCCGAGCAGTACTTC. Amino acid sequence: CATSRTGQGVVSEQYF.

The chain joins TRBV18 to TRBJ2-7; D is uncertain. Germline V gene lookup returns CDR1 KGHSH and CDR2 LQKENI. This CDR3 has 11 residues. The V and J ends lost 3 bases and 6 bases respectively, with 6 bases between them. The CDR3 coding sequence is TGTGCCAGCTCACCCGGTGTCGAGCAGTACTTC. This encodes CASSPGVEQYF.

The CDR3 reads CASSLVYYGYTF. Written as DNA, the CDR3 is TGTGCCAGCAGCTTAGTCTACTATGGCTACACCTTC. V gene TRBV7-2 combines with J gene TRBJ1-2, with D uncertain. This CDR3 spans 12 amino acids. Germline V CDR1 and CDR2: SGHTA, FQGNSA. Trimming cost V 1 base and J 3 bases, with 3 bases left between them.

V gene TRBV10-3 combines with J gene TRBJ2-5; TRBD1 agrees at 8 bases. J was trimmed by 5 bases and V by 8 bases; bases with no gene match: 7. CDR1 is ENHRY and CDR2 is SYGVKD in the germline V gene. The CDR3 is made up of 13 amino acids. The CDR3 sequence is CAIGAGGAETQYF. Here the CDR3 DNA reads TGTGCCATCGGGGCAGGGGGCGCTGAGACCCAGTACTTC.

This rearrangement joins TRBV24-1 to TRBJ1-2; 11 bases agree with TRBD1. The CDR3 has 14 amino acids. Looked up from germline, CDR1 is KGHDR and CDR2 is SFDVKD. V shed 3 bases and J 9 bases; nucleotides not matched to a gene: 5. The CDR3 is CATSDPWTGGSYTF. As DNA, the CDR3 is TGTGCCACCAGTGATCCCTGGACAGGGGGCAGCTACACCTTC.

The chain uses TRBV10-3 and TRBJ2-2; D remains unclear. This CDR3 is built from 14 residues. Trimming removed 2 bases from V and 1 base from J, with 5 bases in between. Germline CDR1 is ENHRY and CDR2 is SYGVKD. The CDR3 nucleotides read TGTGCCATCAGTGAGGTACTGAACACCGGGGAGCTGTTTTTT. As protein: CAISEVLNTGELFF.

J is TRBJ1-5 and V is TRBV10-2; tentative D call: TRBD1 (6 bases). Trimming took 0 bases from V and 9 from J, leaving 12 bases between them. CDR3 length: 14 amino acids. CDR1 is WSHSY and CDR2 is SAAADI in the germline V gene. The CDR3 nucleotides are TGCGCCAGCAGTGAGTCGGGAAGGGGGGGGCCCCAGCATTTT. Its translation is CASSESGRGGPQHF.

J is TRBJ2-7 and V is TRBV6-6; 8 nucleotides match TRBD1. V trimming: 5 bases; J trimming: 1 base; junction bases outside the gene matches: 10. CDR3 length: 16 amino acids. CDR1 is MNHNY and CDR2 is SVGAGI in the germline V gene (reference sequence). CDR3 bases: TGTGCCAGCAGTCGCCTGACAGGGGCGGGATCCTACGAGCAGTACTTC. It translates to CASSRLTGAGSYEQYF.

This clone has a single count. The chain uses TRBV21-1 and TRBJ2-4; the table's D call of TRBD2 was not tested on the DNA. TRBV21-1 is assigned pseudogene status. CDR3 length: 13 residues. The CDR3 loop is CASSKVSKNIQYF. In DNA form, the CDR3 reads TGTGCCAGCAGCAAAGTGTCTAAAAACATTCAGTACTTC.

V and J are TRBV3-1 (or the pseudogene TRBV3-2) and TRBJ2-1, with D possibly matching TRBD2 (5 bases). The CDR3 runs 13 residues. Germline loops: CDR1 LGHDT, CDR2 YNNKEL (reference sequence). Trimming pared 2 bases from V and 9 bases from J, leaving 11 bases between. The CDR3 DNA follows: TGTGCCAGCAGCCAACTAGCTTCGGCTGAGCAGTTCTTC. Translating it yields CASSQLASAEQFF.

Many counts were recorded for this clone. This chain connects TRBV12-5 to TRBJ1-5; maybe TRBD1 (6 bases). Germline loops: CDR1 LGHNT, CDR2 FRNRAP. This CDR3 spans 13 amino acids. Trimming took off 5 bases at V and 1 base at J, with 6 bases between the two ends. DNA of the CDR3: TGTGCTAGTGGTACAGGGAGCAATCAGCCCCAGCATTTT. This sequence encodes CASGTGSNQPQHF.

The chain joins TRBV29-1 to TRBJ1-2, with 7 nucleotides matching TRBD1. This CDR3 spans 12 amino acids. In germline, CDR1 is SQVTM, CDR2 ANQGSEA. The ends lost 8 bases at V and 8 bases at J; junction bases unmatched: 11. As DNA, the CDR3 is TGCAGCACTCGGGACAGCAAGGGAGGCTACACCTTC. Its protein product is CSTRDSKGGYTF.

This clone was recorded a few times. The V call is TRBV7-3, the J call TRBJ2-2; weak D call: TRBD2 (6 bases). The CDR3 loop spans 12 amino acids. CDR1 SGHTA and CDR2 FQGTGA come from the germline V gene. Trimming removed 4 bases at V and 8 bases at J, with 8 bases between. The CDR3 region has the DNA TGTGCCAGCAGCTCCGGGACTGGGGAGCTGTTTTTT. Its translation: CASSSGTGELFF. Together with reference TRBV7-3 and TRBJ2-2, the CDR3 gives the full variable domain: GAGVSQTPSNKVTEKGKYVELRCDPISGHTALYWYRQSLGQGPEFLIYFQGTGAADDSGLPNDRFFAVRPEGSVSTLKIQRTERGDSAVYLCASSSGTGELFFGEGSRLTVL.

V and J are TRBV29-1 and TRBJ2-1; possible D gene TRBD1, 5 bases. This CDR3 is built from 13 residues. CDR1 is SQVTM, CDR2 ANQGSEA, per germline. V was shortened by 7 bases and J by 7 bases, with 17 bases between the two germline ends. The CDR3 sequence: CSGSRVGGNEQFF. The CDR3 coding sequence is TGCAGCGGTAGCAGGGTAGGTGGGAATGAGCAGTTCTTC.

The chain joins TRBV5-1 to TRBJ2-5; weak D call: TRBD1 (5 bases). Germline V lookup: CDR1 SGHRS, CDR2 YFSETQ. This CDR3 has 16 residues. With 0 bases removed from V and 5 bases from J, the gap between germline ends came to 17 bases. CDR3 loop: CASSLEWGLGLETQYF. The CDR3 coding sequence is TGCGCCAGCAGCTTGGAATGGGGCTTGGGCTTGGAGACCCAGTACTTC.

This sequence joins TRBV9 and TRBJ1-1; 7 nucleotides agree with TRBD1. CDR1 is SGDLS and CDR2 is YYNGEE in the germline V gene. V gave up 0 bases and J gave up 6 bases; unmatched junction bases: 5. CDR3 length: 14 residues. In nucleotides, the CDR3 is TGTGCCAGCAGCGTAGTACAGGGGAAGGCTGAAGCTTTCTTT. This gives the protein CASSVVQGKAEAFF.

CDR3 sequence reads: CASSPVRGVGSYNEQFF. CDR3 bases: TGTGCCAGCAGCCCAGTCCGGGGAGTAGGGTCCTACAATGAGCAGTTCTTC. The chain links TRBV11-3 to TRBJ2-1, with D maybe TRBD2 (5 bases). The CDR3 has 17 amino acids. Germline V lookup: CDR1 SGHNT, CDR2 YENEEA. V lost 5 bases and J lost 1, with 18 bases in between.

The rearrangement joins TRBV7-9 to TRBJ1-5; TRBD1 matches at 10 bases. CDR3 length: 15 amino acids. J gave up 2 bases and V 5 bases, and 3 bases lay outside the gene matches. The germline gives CDR1 SEHNR, CDR2 FQNEAQ (reference sequence). Here the CDR3 reads CASSPGTGGNQPQHF. The CDR3 region has the DNA TGTGCCAGCAGCCCCGGGACAGGGGGCAATCAGCCCCAGCATTTT.

The gene calls are TRBV19 and TRBJ2-5, with a tentative D call TRBD1 (5 bases). V dropped 3 bases and J dropped 1 base, with 9 bases sitting between them. The germline CDR1 and CDR2 sequences are LNHDA and SQIVND (reference sequence). This CDR3 spans 14 amino acids. The CDR3 DNA is TGTGCCAGTAGTATCAGTGACAGCCAAGAGACCCAGTACTTC. It specifies CASSISDSQETQYF.

Points on this clone: Its ends do not fully match the called genes, so a read error is possible. The genes are TRBV7-7 and TRBJ2-2, with D unclear. The CDR3 is made up of 13 amino acids. CDR1 is SSHAT, CDR2 FNYEAQ, per germline (reference sequence). The CDR3, as DNA: TGTGCTAGCAGCCGGTCGATCACCGGGGAGCTGTTTTTT. As protein: CASSRSITGELFF.

This sequence joins TRBV20-1 and TRBJ2-7; 9 bases are shared with TRBD1. CDR3 size: 14 residues. Germline V gives CDR1 DFQATT, CDR2 SNEGSKA (reference sequence). Trimming at V came to 3 bases and at J to 4 bases, leaving 7 bases not matched to a gene. The CDR3 reads CSASSTGGPYEQYF. CDR3 coding DNA: TGCAGTGCTAGTTCGACAGGGGGACCTTACGAGCAGTACTTC.

The chain recombines TRBV28 with TRBJ2-7, with a possible D match to TRBD1 (6 bases). CDR1 and CDR2 (germline): MDHEN, SYDVKM. With 7 bases removed from V and 3 bases from J, the gap between germline ends came to 13 bases. This CDR3 spans 13 amino acids. The CDR3 nucleotides are TGTGCCAGCACCCCTCCAGGGGACTACGAGCAGTACTTC. Translation: CASTPPGDYEQYF.

The rearrangement joins TRBV7-9 to TRBJ1-4; a weak D match, TRBD1 (6 bases). V lost 1 base and J lost 10, with 7 bases in between. CDR1 and CDR2 from the germline V gene are SEHNR and FQNEAQ (reference sequence). The CDR3 loop spans 12 amino acids. CDR3 region: CASSLGRGKLFF. As DNA, the CDR3 is TGTGCCAGCAGCTTAGGCAGGGGAAAACTGTTTTTT.